This T cell receptor (beta chain) appears in the sequencing data of a study of blood T cell repertoires in COVID-19. The wider study: Samples came from the United States, Italy and Spain, spanning acute and convalescent COVID-19. The analysed material was cDNA or gDNA that came from T cells, B-cell-depleted T cells, or PBMCs.

V trimming: 4 bases; J trimming: 8 bases; junction bases outside the gene matches: 3. Germline V CDR1 and CDR2: SEHNR, FQNEAQ (reference sequence). This CDR3 comprises 13 residues. This clone came up a few times. In the source study's methods: Reference gene primer amplification gave estimated nucleated cell counts. The table came from immunoSEQ multiplex PCR; TCRdb's copy has only in-frame clones and leaves some out. V, J and clone size were drawn from that table, and D and trimming were deduced from the DNA. The profile shows fewer than 200,000 clones, 88% of them singletons. Sequenced: peripheral blood. The genes are TRBV7-9 and TRBJ1-2; TRBD1 matches 11 bases. The receptor comes from a man aged 55 to 69 with acute or convalescent COVID-19. CDR3 sequence (DNA): TGTGCCAGCAGCTCGGGACAGGGGGGCGGCTACACCTTC. Residues: CASSSGQGGGYTF. Full variable domain (missing parts from reference TRBV7-9 and TRBJ1-2): DTGVSQNPRHKITKRGQNVTFRCDPISEHNRLYWYRQTLGQGPEFLTYFQNEAQLEKSRLLSDRFSAERPKGSFSTLEIQRTEQGDSAMYLCASSSGQGGGYTFGSGTRLTVV.